This T cell receptor beta chain was observed in a study of blood T cells in healthy people across ages. Study-wide results and limits: Diversity of TCR beta correlated strongly with naive T cell percentage.

This clonotype was counted a single time. Its matching antigen is unknown. One base away lies a much larger clone, so this may be a sequencing read error. Next came a second PCR, run for roughly 6 to 11 cycles, which used a sample-barcoded 5' primer along with a J-beta primer mix. Template switching added a 12-random-nucleotide identifier to every cDNA molecule. One entry per CDR3 protein, called by TCRdb with MiXCR from the 5' RACE reads. This table holds around 500,000 distinct CDR3 sequences, more than 45% found once. CDR3 length: 12 amino acids. The germline V and J ends were trimmed by 2 bases and 8 bases, with 8 bases remaining between them. Germline V gene sequence: CDR1 SGHDT, CDR2 YYEEEE.

The clonotype originates from an elderly man in good health. The sample consisted of blood. V gene TRBV5-6 combines with J gene TRBJ2-1; D gene uncertain. As DNA, the CDR3 is TGTGCCAGCAGCTTTGGGTTCGATGAGCAGTTCTTC. This codes for CASSFGFDEQFF. Full variable domain (remainder filled in from reference TRBV5-6 and TRBJ2-1): DAGVTQSPTHLIKTRGQQVTLRCSPKSGHDTVSWYQQALGQGPQFIFQYYEEEERQRGNFPDRFSGHQFPNYSSELNVNALLLGDSALYLCASSFGFDEQFFGPGTRLTVL.